The 17 T cell receptor beta chains listed next were all sequenced from one sample in a study of cytomegalovirus exposure and HLA in healthy donors. The PCR was carried out with 60 Vbeta primers and 13 Jbeta primers. Generated by immunoSEQ multiplex PCR, the TCRdb table keeps only in-frame clones and is missing some. The sample yields about 140,000 clones, roughly 65% seen once. Sequenced input: PBMCs. The source is a woman in her twenties or thirties in good health and CMV-seronegative.

The table lists this clone with a count of one. CDR3 residues: CASSLRAGGPNTQYF. In DNA form, the CDR3 reads TGTGCCAGCAGCTTAAGAGCGGGGGGTCCCAATACGCAGTATTTT. This sequence joins TRBV7-2 and TRBJ2-3; 9 positions agree with TRBD2. Germline V CDR1 and CDR2: SGHTA, FQGNSA. The V gene end was trimmed by 2 bases and the J gene end by 7 bases; junction bases not matched to a gene: 7. The CDR3 sequence is 15 residues long.

The chain joins TRBV5-4 to TRBJ2-2; 9 bases align to TRBD2. The CDR3 spans 16 residues. Trimming removed 3 bases from V and 5 bases from J; junction bases left unmatched: 8. Germline V gene sequence: CDR1 SGHNT, CDR2 YYREEE (reference sequence). This CDR3 reads CASSSLAGVGTGELFF. DNA for the CDR3: TGTGCCAGCAGCTCGTTAGCGGGAGTAGGTACCGGGGAGCTGTTTTTT.

The CDR3 reads CASSRQRGDQPQHF. The CDR3 DNA reads as TGCGCCAGCAGCCGCCAGAGAGGAGATCAGCCCCAGCATTTT. The rearrangement uses TRBV4-1 and TRBJ1-5, with D uncertain. Per the germline V gene, CDR1 is MGHRA and CDR2 is YSYEKL. CDR3 length: 14 amino acids. V was pared by 4 bases and J by 5 bases, with 12 bases between.

This chain connects TRBV5-1 to TRBJ2-3; 7 bases fit TRBD2. CDR3 length equals 14 residues. With V trimmed by 1 base and J by 1 base, 0 bases remained unmatched. In germline, CDR1 is SGHRS, CDR2 YFSETQ. This CDR3 is CASSLTSGTDTQYF. CDR3 coding DNA: TGCGCCAGCAGCTTGACTAGCGGCACAGATACGCAGTATTTT.

This clone was counted only a few times. This rearrangement joins TRBV21-1 to TRBJ1-2; the table assigns TRBD1, which was not confirmed against the DNA. TRBV21-1 is recorded as a pseudogene. The CDR3 is 15 residues long. CDR3: CASSNDRLRAYGYTF. In DNA form, the CDR3 reads TGTGCCAGCAGCAACGACAGGCTTCGTGCCTATGGCTACACCTTC.

The rearrangement joins TRBV7-9 to TRBJ2-2; D might be TRBD1 (5 bases). Germline V gene sequence: CDR1 SEHNR, CDR2 FQNEAQ (reference sequence). V gave up 2 bases and J gave up 4 bases, with 5 bases separating them. This CDR3 is built from 13 residues. This CDR3 reads CASSLQGTGELFF. The CDR3 bases are TGTGCCAGCAGCTTACAGGGCACCGGGGAGCTGTTTTTT.

The rearrangement links TRBV2 to TRBJ1-2, with TRBD1 as a possible D gene (5 bases). The V end was cut by 7 bases, the J end by 8 bases, with 20 bases between. The CDR3 length is 14 residues. Germline values: CDR1 SNHLY, CDR2 FYNNEI. The CDR3 DNA is TGTGCCAGCACTGATCGGTGGGGGGTTCGGGGCTACACCTTC. Its translation is CASTDRWGVRGYTF.

The rearrangement uses TRBV9 and TRBJ2-3; TRBD1 aligns across 8 bases. The germline gives CDR1 SGDLS, CDR2 YYNGEE. The J segment lost 2 bases and the V segment lost 0 bases, leaving 5 bases of the junction unmatched. The CDR3 is 16 amino acids. CDR3 bases: TGTGCCAGCAGCGTAGGGACAGGGTCACTCACAGATACGCAGTATTTT. This translates into CASSVGTGSLTDTQYF.

V usage is TRBV29-1 and J usage is TRBJ1-2; 8 bases match TRBD1. CDR3 length equals 16 residues. Germline V gene lookup returns CDR1 SQVTM and CDR2 ANQGSEA. V dropped 7 bases and J dropped 0; count of bases not matched to a gene: 13. The CDR3 here is CSALALTGAANYGYTF. CDR3 nucleotide sequence: TGCAGCGCCTTGGCCCTGACAGGGGCAGCTAACTATGGCTACACCTTC. The whole variable domain, filled in from reference TRBV29-1 and TRBJ1-2, reads SAVISQKPSRDICQRGTSLTIQCQVDSQVTMMFWYRQQPGQSLTLIATANQGSEATYESGFVIDKFPISRPNLTFSTLTVSNMSPEDSSIYLCSALALTGAANYGYTFGSGTRLTVV.

This rearrangement joins TRBV9 to TRBJ2-3; perhaps TRBD2 as D (6 bases). This CDR3 spans 15 amino acids. V lost 3 bases to trimming and J lost 0 bases, with 11 bases between them. The germline V gene encodes CDR1 SGDLS and CDR2 YYNGEE. The CDR3 protein is CASSGGDPSTDTQYF. In nucleotides, the CDR3 is TGTGCCAGCAGCGGGGGGGACCCAAGCACAGATACGCAGTATTTT.

J is TRBJ2-5 and V is TRBV29-1; D unresolved. The V gene's germline CDR1 is SQVTM and CDR2 ANQGSEA. The CDR3 has 12 residues. The V end was cut by 3 bases, the J end by 1 base, with 6 bases between. The CDR3 reads CSVEETQETQYF. DNA of the CDR3: TGCAGCGTTGAGGAGACCCAAGAGACCCAGTACTTC.

This clone was recorded only once. The chain employs TRBV5-1 and TRBJ2-5; 8 nucleotides match TRBD1. The CDR3 length is 14 residues. Germline loops: CDR1 SGHRS, CDR2 YFSETQ. With V trimmed by 4 bases and J by 3 bases, 5 bases remained unmatched. Here the CDR3 DNA reads TGCGCCAGCAGCCAAGACAGGGGAGAAGAGACCCAGTACTTC. This encodes CASSQDRGEETQYF.

The chain carries TRBV6-4 and TRBJ2-3; a possible D gene is TRBD1 (5 bases). V was cut by 9 bases and J by 2 bases, with 12 bases left in between. This CDR3 is 13 amino acids long. The germline CDR1 and CDR2 sequences are MRHNA and SNTAGT. In DNA form, the CDR3 reads TGTGCCAGTAGGGGTCCGTCCACAGATACGCAGTATTTT. It yields the protein CASRGPSTDTQYF.

This chain uses TRBV5-1 with TRBJ1-1; 9 nucleotides line up with TRBD1. The CDR3 loop spans 15 amino acids. After removal of 4 bases from V and 5 bases from J, the junction contained 9 bases not matched to a gene. Germline V gene sequence: CDR1 SGHRS, CDR2 YFSETQ. The CDR3 bases are TGCGCCAGCAGCGACCCGGGACAGGGAAGTACTGAAGCTTTCTTT. This translates into CASSDPGQGSTEAFF. The whole variable domain, remainder taken from reference TRBV5-1 and TRBJ1-1, is KAGVTQTPRYLIKTRGQQVTLSCSPISGHRSVSWYQQTPGQGLQFLFEYFSETQRNKGNFPGRFSGRQFSNSRSEMNVSTLELGDSALYLCASSDPGQGSTEAFFGQGTRLTVV.

This clone was recorded a few times. The rearrangement joins TRBV7-2 to TRBJ2-5, with 11 positions matching TRBD2. This CDR3 region has 17 residues. Germline V gene lookup returns CDR1 SGHTA and CDR2 FQGNSA. J was trimmed by 4 bases and V by 4 bases; bases with no gene match: 11. CDR3 nucleotides: TGTGCCAGCAGCTCAGGGACTAGCGGAGGTCGGGGAGAGACCCAGTACTTC. Amino acids: CASSSGTSGGRGETQYF. Full variable domain (outside the CDR3, taken from reference TRBV7-2 and TRBJ2-5): GAGVSQSPSNKVTEKGKDVELRCDPISGHTALYWYRQSLGQGLEFLIYFQGNSAPDKSGLPSDRFSAERTGGSVSTLTIQRTQQEDSAVYLCASSSGTSGGRGETQYFGPGTRLLVL.

This clone has more than one count but fewer than ten. This chain joins TRBV6-1 and TRBJ1-5, with D possibly matching TRBD1 (5 bases). The CDR3 spans 13 residues. Germline CDR1 and CDR2: MNHNS and SASEGT. The V and J ends lost 6 bases and 7 bases respectively, with 13 bases between them. CDR3 amino acids: CASSREKGQPQHF. Written as DNA, the CDR3 is TGTGCCAGCAGCCGCGAGAAGGGGCAGCCCCAGCATTTT.

This rearrangement joins TRBV18 to TRBJ2-7, with a weak D call TRBD2 (5 bases). Trimming pared 6 bases from V and 7 bases from J, leaving 16 bases between. CDR1 is KGHSH, CDR2 LQKENI, per germline. This CDR3 spans 13 amino acids. The CDR3 sequence is CASSWVASGEQYV. DNA of the CDR3: TGTGCCAGCTCGTGGGTGGCGTCGGGGGAGCAGTACGTC.